This TCR beta chain was found in a study of shared clonotypes between healthy human individuals. Study findings and constraints: A generally larger estimated richness was seen in naive subsets than in memory subsets. Among non-shared clonotypes, generation probabilities were lower than among those shared by all four donors.

Assay used: immunoSEQ multiplex PCR; TCRdb lists only in-frame clones, some missing. The table records millions of clones, 80% to 95% of them present only once. A word on this clone: Its matching antigen is unknown.

Material: naive CD4+ T cells from PBMCs. The subset was: CD45RA+ positively selected. The sequence was obtained from a man aged 18 to 30 in good health. Some clones in this sample may be carry-over from other donors' samples.

In DNA, the CDR3 is TGCGCCAGCAGCCAAAGGGGGTCCTATAATTCACCCCTCCACTTT. The encoded protein is CASSQRGSYNSPLHF. The chain couples TRBV4-1 to TRBJ1-6, with D maybe TRBD1 (6 bases). CDR3 length: 15 amino acids. CDR1 is MGHRA and CDR2 is YSYEKL in the germline V gene. Trimming removed 2 bases at V and 1 base at J, with 6 bases between.